What follows are 31 T cell receptor beta chains derived from one specimen sequenced in a study of blood T cell repertoires in COVID-19. The data were produced by immunoSEQ multiplex PCR, yet TCRdb's version contains in-frame clones alone and is incomplete. Seen here are around 100,000 clones, 70% to 80% observed once, and the top ten hold 9.5% to 13%. Sequencing was carried out using peripheral blood. These receptor sequences come from a woman in her 70s with acute or convalescent COVID-19.

The chain has TRBV5-1 and TRBJ2-2; 12 bases map to TRBD1. The trim removed 7 bases at V and 7 bases at J, leaving 14 bases unmatched. This CDR3 has 17 residues. In germline, CDR1 is SGHRS, CDR2 YFSETQ. CDR3 protein: CASAPRLGTGGSGELFF. Written as DNA, the CDR3 is TGCGCCAGCGCCCCGAGGCTAGGGACAGGGGGCAGCGGGGAGCTGTTTTTT.

The chain employs TRBV23-1 and TRBJ2-7; 9 bases align to TRBD1. TRBV23-1 is noted as an ORF with a role that remains uncertain. The CDR3 runs to 15 residues. Germline trimming cut 0 bases from V and 6 bases from J; bases unmatched to any gene: 6. The CDR3 spells CASSQSGQGYSEQYF. CDR3 coding DNA: TGCGCCAGCAGTCAATCCGGACAGGGGTATAGCGAGCAGTACTTC.

Regarding this clone: The germline gene is not matched at one end of the junction; a read error may be the cause. V is TRBV9 and J is TRBJ1-3; no definite D call. The CDR3 has 15 amino acids. In germline, CDR1 is SGDLS, CDR2 YYNGEE. CDR3 sequence reads: CASSVNSHSGNTIYF. DNA for the CDR3: TGTGCCAGCAGCGTAAACAGTCACTCTGGGAACACCATATATTTT.

The chain couples TRBV28 to TRBJ2-1; D might be TRBD2 (6 bases). CDR3 length equals 15 residues. Germline CDR1 and CDR2: MDHEN and SYDVKM. The V gene lost 6 bases and the J gene lost 0 bases, with 12 bases spanning the gap. CDR3 sequence: CASSPDGSSYNEQFF. The CDR3 coding sequence is TGTGCCAGCAGCCCGGACGGGAGCTCCTACAATGAGCAGTTCTTC.

This clone came up once. The chain carries TRBV5-1 and TRBJ1-2; 8 positions agree with TRBD1. The CDR3 has 15 residues. After removal of 2 bases from V and 8 bases from J, the junction contained 11 bases not matched to a gene. Germline V gene sequence: CDR1 SGHRS, CDR2 YFSETQ. The CDR3 reads CASSLATTGDMGYTF. CDR3 bases: TGCGCCAGCAGCTTAGCCACGACAGGGGATATGGGCTACACCTTC.

There are a few counts of this clone. The V gene is TRBV6-1, the J gene TRBJ1-1; no clear D gene. Trimming left V 0 bases short and J 3 bases short, with 5 bases between. The CDR3 covers 13 residues. Germline loops: CDR1 MNHNS, CDR2 SASEGT. CDR3 in amino acids: CASSEAWHTEAFF. The CDR3 DNA sequence: TGTGCCAGCAGTGAAGCGTGGCACACTGAAGCTTTCTTT.

This chain links TRBV6-4 with TRBJ2-3, with D perhaps matching TRBD2 (5 bases). Germline values: CDR1 MRHNA, CDR2 SNTAGT. Trimming removed 5 bases at V and 2 bases at J, with 14 bases between. This CDR3 has 15 residues. CDR3 amino acids: CASSRTGKNTDTQYF. CDR3 nucleotides: TGTGCCAGCAGTCGGACGGGAAAGAACACAGATACGCAGTATTTT.

V and J are TRBV6-2 or TRBV6-3 and TRBJ2-5; maybe TRBD2 (7 bases). Germline CDR1 reads MNHEY; CDR2 reads SVGEGT. The CDR3 sequence is 17 residues long. V was clipped by 5 bases and J by 1 base, with 20 bases between them. Here the CDR3 reads CASSPLGAGARQETQYF. The CDR3 DNA reads as TGTGCCAGCAGTCCCCTAGGGGCGGGGGCACGCCAAGAGACCCAGTACTTC.

This clone has only a few counts. The chain employs TRBV6-5 and TRBJ1-2; D perhaps matches TRBD1 (6 bases). V dropped 6 bases and J dropped 4 bases, with 15 bases sitting between them. In germline, CDR1 is MNHEY, CDR2 SVGAGI. The CDR3 consists of 14 residues. CDR3 DNA sequence: TGTGCCAGCAGGGTGACAGGCCAGGGCTATGGCTACACCTTC. Its protein is CASRVTGQGYGYTF.

CDR3 sequence: CASSFATGQGASQPQHF. CDR3 sequence (DNA): TGTGCCAGTAGTTTCGCAACTGGACAGGGGGCATCTCAGCCCCAGCATTTT. The gene calls are TRBV19 and TRBJ1-5; 11 bases align to TRBD1. This CDR3 region has 17 residues. Germline trimming cut 5 bases from V and 6 bases from J; bases unmatched to any gene: 12. The germline CDR1 and CDR2 sequences are LNHDA and SQIVND (reference sequence).

The chain employs TRBV5-1 and TRBJ1-5, with no clear D. Germline loops: CDR1 SGHRS, CDR2 YFSETQ. V lost 6 bases to trimming and J lost 6 bases, with 19 bases between them. The CDR3 consists of 15 residues. CDR3 sequence reads: CASTETPGSGQPQHF. In DNA form, the CDR3 reads TGCGCCAGCACCGAAACCCCGGGTTCGGGTCAGCCCCAGCATTTT.

The J gene is TRBJ1-2, the V gene TRBV3-1 (or the pseudogene TRBV3-2); tentatively, D is TRBD1 (5 bases). Germline CDR1 LGHDT, CDR2 YNNKEL (reference sequence). The CDR3 is 16 amino acids. V gave up 11 bases and J gave up 1 base, with 23 bases separating them. The chain's CDR3 is CAVGGAARSLNYGYTF. The CDR3 DNA follows: TGTGCCGTTGGTGGGGCCGCTAGATCCCTTAACTATGGCTACACCTTC.

The CDR3 nucleotides are TGTGCCAGCAGCTTAGGTAGCGGGGCGAATTACAATGAGCAGTTCTTC. This translates into CASSLGSGANYNEQFF. The rearrangement joins TRBV7-3 to TRBJ2-1; TRBD2 matches 8 bases. After removal of 2 bases from V and 4 bases from J, the junction contained 7 bases not matched to a gene. The CDR3 has 16 residues. Germline-derived CDR1 and CDR2 are SGHTA and FQGTGA.

There are many counts of this clone. The chain links TRBV18 to TRBJ2-2; D is perhaps TRBD1 (6 bases). CDR1 is KGHSH and CDR2 is LQKENI in the germline V gene. The CDR3 is made up of 13 amino acids. Trimming stripped 3 bases from V and 5 bases from J, with 7 bases between. The CDR3 nucleotides are TGTGCCAGCTCACCGGACAGTACCGGGGAGCTGTTTTTT. Protein product: CASSPDSTGELFF.

The rearrangement joins TRBV18 to TRBJ2-3; 12 bases are a match to TRBD1. Per the germline V gene, CDR1 is KGHSH and CDR2 is LQKENI. Trimming cost V 5 bases and J 5 bases; bases outside gene matches: 11. This CDR3 is 17 amino acids long. CDR3 residues: CASSSSSGTGGRDTQYF. The CDR3 bases are TGTGCCAGCTCATCATCCTCCGGGACAGGGGGCAGAGATACGCAGTATTTT.

The rearrangement joins TRBV12-5 to TRBJ1-3; the match to TRBD1 covers 8 bases. The CDR3 runs to 17 residues. CDR1 is LGHNT, CDR2 FRNRAP, per germline. With V trimmed by 2 bases and J by 1 base, 7 bases remained unmatched. The DNA of the CDR3 is TGTGCTAGTGGTTTGCTCGGGACAGGCAAATCTGGAAACACCATATATTTT. Its translation: CASGLLGTGKSGNTIYF.

V and J are TRBV6-5 and TRBJ2-7; 9 bases are shared with TRBD2. The CDR3 consists of 14 residues. Trimming cost V 7 bases and J 2 bases; bases outside gene matches: 6. CDR1 is MNHEY, CDR2 SVGAGI, per germline. Here the CDR3 DNA reads TGTGCCAGCAAGAAAGCGGGGGGACCCTACGAGCAGTACTTC. It translates to CASKKAGGPYEQYF.

The rearrangement links TRBV7-2 to TRBJ1-5, with a tentative D call TRBD1 (5 bases). This CDR3 is built from 16 residues. Germline CDR1 is SGHTA and CDR2 is FQGNSA. Trimming left V 4 bases short and J 2 bases short, with 15 bases between. The CDR3 bases are TGTGCCAGCAGCTCCCGCCGGACCAGGGGCAATCAGCCCCAGCATTTT. Protein product: CASSSRRTRGNQPQHF.

J is TRBJ1-5 and V is TRBV24-1; D uncertain. This CDR3 comprises 13 residues. V lost 6 bases and J lost 0, with 5 bases in between. Per germline, CDR1 KGHDR and CDR2 SFDVKD. The CDR3 DNA reads TGTGCCACCAGTCTAGCTAGCAATCAGCCCCAGCATTTT. This sequence encodes CATSLASNQPQHF.

This chain connects TRBV9 to TRBJ1-3; D not certain. This CDR3 has 18 residues. V was shortened by 4 bases and J by 0 bases, with 20 bases between the two germline ends. Germline loops: CDR1 SGDLS, CDR2 YYNGEE. The CDR3: CASSPPRGQAASGNTIYF. CDR3 nucleotide sequence: TGTGCCAGCAGCCCCCCCCGAGGGCAGGCAGCCTCTGGAAACACCATATATTTT.

The chain has TRBV6-5 and TRBJ1-4, with a possible D match to TRBD1 (6 bases). The CDR3 is made up of 15 amino acids. V lost 8 bases and J 7 bases, leaving 20 bases between the germline ends. Germline loops: CDR1 MNHEY, CDR2 SVGAGI. The CDR3 DNA is TGTGCCAGCGGTACCCCGGGAGGGGGGGGTGAAAAACTGTTTTTT. Protein sequence: CASGTPGGGGEKLFF.

Written as DNA, the CDR3 is TGCGCCAGCAGCTTCCTTGAAGGGACAGGGGGCTCGAAAACTGAAGCTTTCTTT. Amino acid sequence: CASSFLEGTGGSKTEAFF. V is TRBV5-1 and J is TRBJ1-1, with 12 bases fitting TRBD1. CDR3 length: 18 amino acids. V dropped 2 bases and J dropped 5; count of bases not matched to a gene: 13. Germline CDR1 SGHRS, CDR2 YFSETQ.

This clone was detected only a few times. This rearrangement joins TRBV2 to TRBJ1-5, with D possibly TRBD1 on 6 matching bases. This CDR3 comprises 16 residues. The V end was cut by 4 bases, the J end by 0 bases, with 13 bases between. Germline CDR1 reads SNHLY; CDR2 reads FYNNEI. CDR3 sequence reads: CASSVRTVNSNQPQHF. The CDR3 region has the DNA TGTGCCAGCAGTGTAAGGACAGTAAATAGCAATCAGCCCCAGCATTTT. The full variable domain, with the rest looked up from reference TRBV2 and TRBJ1-5, is EPEVTQTPSHQVTQMGQEVILRCVPISNHLYFYWYRQILGQKVEFLVSFYNNEISEKSEIFDDQFSVERPDGSNFTLKIRSTKLEDSAMYFCASSVRTVNSNQPQHFGDGTRLSIL.

This chain uses TRBV6-5 with TRBJ1-1, with D unclear. V lost 0 bases, J lost 0 bases, and 5 bases lay in between. Germline CDR1 MNHEY, CDR2 SVGAGI. This CDR3 is 14 amino acids long. CDR3 region: CASSYSSVNTEAFF. CDR3 DNA sequence: TGTGCCAGCAGTTACTCGTCGGTGAACACTGAAGCTTTCTTT.

This chain uses TRBV11-3 with TRBJ2-3, with D tentatively TRBD2 (6 bases). Germline CDR1 reads SGHNT; CDR2 reads YENEEA. Trimming stripped 5 bases from V and 3 bases from J, with 18 bases between. The CDR3 runs 16 residues. The DNA of the CDR3 is TGTGCCAGCAGCAGCCGACTAGAATACGGAACAGATACGCAGTATTTT. This gives the protein CASSSRLEYGTDTQYF.

The chain carries TRBV2 and TRBJ2-3, with TRBD1 matching 10 bases. Germline CDR1 reads SNHLY; CDR2 reads FYNNEI. The trim removed 5 bases at V and 3 bases at J, leaving 5 bases unmatched. The CDR3 length is 15 residues. CDR3 DNA: TGTGCCAGCAGTTTGGGACAGGGGATAACAGATACGCAGTATTTT. Protein product: CASSLGQGITDTQYF.

This clone came up many times. V is TRBV30 and J is TRBJ1-6; D not certain. Germline assignment: CDR1 GTSNPN and CDR2 SVGIG (reference sequence). V was clipped by 0 bases and J by 9 bases, with 18 bases between them. The CDR3 sequence is 16 residues long. CDR3 in DNA: TGTGCCTGGAGTGTACCGTCGGATCTAGCGGGTTCACCCCTCCACTTT. Its protein is CAWSVPSDLAGSPLHF.

The genes are TRBV9 and TRBJ2-2; no reliable D call. Germline CDR1 reads SGDLS; CDR2 reads YYNGEE. This CDR3 is built from 12 residues. V lost 4 bases, J lost 5 bases, and 6 bases lay in between. The CDR3 is CASSPGTGELFF. CDR3 coding DNA: TGTGCCAGCAGCCCAGGAACCGGGGAGCTGTTTTTT.

Written as DNA, the CDR3 is TGTGCCAGTAGTATCGGACGGGAAAAAAACATTCAGTACTTC. Amino acids: CASSIGREKNIQYF. The gene calls are TRBV19 and TRBJ2-4; D is possibly TRBD2 (5 bases). This CDR3 is built from 14 residues. Trimming left V 3 bases short and J 4 bases short, with 10 bases between. Germline V gene lookup returns CDR1 LNHDA and CDR2 SQIVND (reference sequence).

This clone was seen once. The chain couples TRBV5-1 to TRBJ2-1; D is perhaps TRBD1 (6 bases). CDR3 length equals 13 residues. Between the trimmed V and J ends, which lost 4 bases and 6 bases, there was a span of 11 bases. Germline loops: CDR1 SGHRS, CDR2 YFSETQ. The DNA of the CDR3 is TGCGCCAGCAGCCCGGGACAAAGCAATGAGCAGTTCTTC. This codes for CASSPGQSNEQFF.

V is TRBV9 and J is TRBJ2-3, with D perhaps matching TRBD1 (5 bases). The CDR3 sequence is 15 residues long. V gave up 1 base and J gave up 0 bases, with 9 bases separating them. Germline CDR1 reads SGDLS; CDR2 reads YYNGEE. CDR3 protein: CASSVRDSSTDTQYF. CDR3 bases: TGTGCCAGCAGCGTACGAGACAGTAGCACAGATACGCAGTATTTT.